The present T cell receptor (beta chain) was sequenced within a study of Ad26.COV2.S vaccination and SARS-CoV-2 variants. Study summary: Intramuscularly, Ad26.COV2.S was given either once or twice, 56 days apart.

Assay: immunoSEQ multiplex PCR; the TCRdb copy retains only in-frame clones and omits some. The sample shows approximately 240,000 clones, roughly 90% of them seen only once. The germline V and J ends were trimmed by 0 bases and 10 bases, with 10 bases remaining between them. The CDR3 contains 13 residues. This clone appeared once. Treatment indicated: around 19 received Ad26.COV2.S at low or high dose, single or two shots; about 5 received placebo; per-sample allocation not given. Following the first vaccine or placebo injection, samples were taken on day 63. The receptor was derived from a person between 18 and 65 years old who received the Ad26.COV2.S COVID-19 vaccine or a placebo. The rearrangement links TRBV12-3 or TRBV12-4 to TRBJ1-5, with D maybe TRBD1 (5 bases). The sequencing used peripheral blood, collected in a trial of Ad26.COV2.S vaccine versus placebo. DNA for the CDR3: TGTGCCAGCAGTTTAGCATGGGGGGATCCCCAGCATTTT. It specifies CASSLAWGDPQHF.